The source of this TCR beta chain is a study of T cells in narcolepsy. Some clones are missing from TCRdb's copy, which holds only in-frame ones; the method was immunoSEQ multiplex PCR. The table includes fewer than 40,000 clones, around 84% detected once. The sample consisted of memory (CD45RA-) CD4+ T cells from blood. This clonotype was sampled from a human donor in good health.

Here the CDR3 DNA reads TGTGCCAGCAGCTTAGGCAGGGGAAGCAATCAGCCCCAGCATTTT. Translating gives CASSLGRGSNQPQHF. The chain uses TRBV7-2 and TRBJ1-5, with D tentatively TRBD1 (6 bases). Germline V CDR1 and CDR2: SGHTA, FQGNSA. The CDR3 contains 15 residues. The V end was cut by 1 base, the J end by 1 base, with 8 bases between.